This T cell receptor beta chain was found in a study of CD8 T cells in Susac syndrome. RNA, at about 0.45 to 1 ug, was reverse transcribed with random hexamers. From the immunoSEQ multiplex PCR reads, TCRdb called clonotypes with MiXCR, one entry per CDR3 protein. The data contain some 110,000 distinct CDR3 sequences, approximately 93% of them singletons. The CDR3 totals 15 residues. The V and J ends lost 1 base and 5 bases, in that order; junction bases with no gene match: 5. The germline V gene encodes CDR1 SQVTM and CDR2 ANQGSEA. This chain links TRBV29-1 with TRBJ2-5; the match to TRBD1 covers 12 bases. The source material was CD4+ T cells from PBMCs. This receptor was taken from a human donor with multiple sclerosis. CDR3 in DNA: TGCAGCGTTGAAGCTACCGGGACAGGGGGCGAGACCCAGTACTTC. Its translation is CSVEATGTGGETQYF.